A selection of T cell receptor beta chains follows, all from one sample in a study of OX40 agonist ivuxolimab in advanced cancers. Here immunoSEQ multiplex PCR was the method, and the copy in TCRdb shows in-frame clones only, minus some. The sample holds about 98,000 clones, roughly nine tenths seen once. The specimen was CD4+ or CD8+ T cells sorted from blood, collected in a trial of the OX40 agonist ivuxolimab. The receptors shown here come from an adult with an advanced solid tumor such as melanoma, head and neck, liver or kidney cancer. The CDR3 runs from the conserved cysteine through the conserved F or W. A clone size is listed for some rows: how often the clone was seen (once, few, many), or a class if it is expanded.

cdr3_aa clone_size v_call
CASSLAGPRYYGYTF NA TRBV7-2
CSTKAAGRASFYGYTF NA TRBV29-1
CASSPQTLPTDTQYF NA TRBV14
CASSFGREGTEAFF NA TRBV28
CASSLQGYTGELFF NA TRBV7-2
CASSIERLSGNEQFF once TRBV19
CASSLGPEPQHF NA TRBV19
CASSYQSYEQYF NA TRBV6-6
CASSLVSGSSNEQFF NA TRBV5-1
CASTSSGATDTQYF NA TRBV6-5
CASSQNPREKLFF NA TRBV7-2
CASSLVANTEAFF once TRBV7-2
CASSPGTSGRLGTQYF NA TRBV28
CASSKDRGGHTEAFF NA TRBV25-1
CASTGSNQPQHF once TRBV6-1
CASGRLEDTQYF few TRBV2
CASRRSGTNTGELFF once TRBV28
CASTQEGLNTEAFF NA TRBV5-1
CASSIGQGGSGVYNEQFF NA TRBV19
CAWRGPGYEQYF NA TRBV30
CASKAGLGAYGYTF NA TRBV6-6
CASIYRNTEAFF NA TRBV6-1
CASSTRGLKGRVFF NA TRBV7-9
CASSKARGNNEQFF NA TRBV21-1
CASSKGPGGEQYF NA TRBV19
CASTPGTLNTEAFF NA TRBV6-5
CASSLQENYGYTF NA TRBV27
CASRPRTGAYSNQPQHF NA TRBV2
CASQGTSGSRRSYNEQFF NA TRBV19
CASSLSHIQSSPLHF NA TRBV7-2
CASSVELGGDTQYF NA TRBV9
CASSFGRGNSYEQYF NA TRBV5-1
CASGGQRTDTQYF NA TRBV2
CASSPRGGAYEQYF NA TRBV18
CATGGGNAYNSPLHF NA TRBV6-5
CASSQPGGGGNTIYF NA TRBV5-4
CASSLMQAGYTF few TRBV7-9
CASSTGRGGYTF NA TRBV5-6
CASNGRGMTNEKLFF NA TRBV28
CASSVGSSGTDTQYF NA TRBV9
CASGFTHQPQHF NA TRBV27
CASNPGRAHGYTF NA TRBV6-1
CASTPPGQQTQYF NA TRBV7-9
CASSEMRLAGKTQYF NA TRBV6-1
CASSYLVAGGGDTQYF NA TRBV6-5
CASSSKVGTSGGDEQFF NA TRBV5-1
CASSLAGGLGLGETQYF NA TRBV5-8
CASSSRNTGELFF NA TRBV7-2
CASSTLPGLAGVKGENEQFF NA TRBV5-1
CASSLAGRGRGTEAFF NA TRBV5-4